These 23 T cell receptor beta chains originate from one sample sequenced in a study of cytomegalovirus exposure and HLA in healthy donors (dated by TCRdb to about 2017). To prepare the library, the immunoSEQ multiplex PCR assay was applied. In TCRdb, the immuneACCESS table is reduced to in-frame sequences with V and J assigned. These tables do not hold every clone; where another copy was compared, an unresolved V gene accounts for under half, and the others remain unexplained. Here the sample has about 240,000 clones; 70% to 90% occur a single time. The ten largest make up less than 1.5% of the sample. Material for sequencing was PBMCs. The receptors come from a woman younger than 45 in good health and CMV-seropositive.

The chain is built from TRBV6-1 and TRBJ1-3, with D possibly TRBD1 on 5 matching bases. CDR3 size: 16 residues. V was cut by 3 bases and J by 0 bases, with 12 bases left in between. Germline V gives CDR1 MNHNS, CDR2 SASEGT. Here the CDR3 reads CASSDREVNSGNTIYF. CDR3 DNA sequence: TGTGCCAGCAGTGACAGGGAGGTAAACTCTGGAAACACCATATATTTT.

The chain is built from TRBV19 and TRBJ1-2, with a possible D match to TRBD1 (5 bases). V dropped 6 bases and J dropped 2 bases, with 10 bases sitting between them. CDR3 length: 13 residues. From germline, CDR1 is LNHDA and CDR2 SQIVND (reference sequence). The CDR3 DNA reads TGTGCCAGTAGGGCCAGGGTAAACTATGGCTACACCTTC. Its protein product is CASRARVNYGYTF.

The CDR3 region is CARSLRQSSASSYEQYF. DNA of the CDR3: TGTGCCAGAAGCCTAAGACAGTCGAGTGCTAGCTCCTACGAGCAGTACTTC. The chain has TRBV5-3 and TRBJ2-7; the D gene is possibly TRBD1 (5 bases). TRBV5-3 is placed among ORFs of uncertain function. The CDR3 spans 17 residues. V was shortened by 4 bases and J by 0 bases, with 20 bases between the two germline ends.

In this sample, this clone turned up a few times. This chain joins TRBV19 and TRBJ2-2; D unclear. The CDR3 is 10 residues long. Trimming took 8 bases from V and 7 from J, leaving 5 bases between them. CDR1 and CDR2 from the germline V gene are LNHDA and SQIVND (reference sequence). The CDR3 here is CASENGELFF. The CDR3 bases are TGTGCCAGTGAGAACGGGGAGCTGTTTTTT.

This chain connects TRBV12-1 to TRBJ1-4. TRBV12-1 is reported as a pseudogene. The CDR3 loop spans 14 amino acids. CDR3 amino acids: CASSGASGNEKLFF. CDR3 sequence (DNA): TGTGCCAGCAGCGGCGCTAGTGGTAATGAAAAACTGTTTTTT.

This chain uses TRBV5-6 with TRBJ1-1; 8 nucleotides match TRBD1. The CDR3 runs to 14 residues. Germline CDR1 SGHDT, CDR2 YYEEEE. V was pared by 4 bases and J by 4 bases, with 6 bases of the junction left unmatched. The CDR3 nucleotides read TGTGCCAGCAGCCGATACAGGGGGTTCACTGAAGCTTTCTTT. This sequence encodes CASSRYRGFTEAFF.

A few counts support this clone. The chain couples TRBV5-1 to TRBJ2-7; D might be TRBD1 (5 bases). V lost 4 bases to trimming and J lost 2 bases, with 10 bases between them. Germline lookup yields CDR1 SGHRS and CDR2 YFSETQ. The CDR3 contains 13 residues. Here the CDR3 reads CASSQGHTYEQYF. The CDR3 coding sequence is TGCGCCAGCAGCCAAGGACATACCTACGAGCAGTACTTC. The full variable domain, completed using reference TRBV5-1 and TRBJ2-7, is KAGVTQTPRYLIKTRGQQVTLSCSPISGHRSVSWYQQTPGQGLQFLFEYFSETQRNKGNFPGRFSGRQFSNSRSEMNVSTLELGDSALYLCASSQGHTYEQYFGPGTRLTVT.

The chain carries TRBV5-1 and TRBJ2-4; 9 bases are shared with TRBD1. Germline V gene data show CDR1 as SGHRS and CDR2 as YFSETQ. The trim removed 3 bases at V and 6 bases at J, leaving 13 bases unmatched. CDR3 size: 17 residues. The CDR3 protein is CASSSGDRVSERNIQYF. The CDR3 nucleotides read TGCGCCAGCAGCTCCGGGGACAGGGTCTCTGAAAGAAACATTCAGTACTTC.

This chain links TRBV28 with TRBJ2-3; TRBD1 agrees at 9 bases. V was clipped by 3 bases and J by 4 bases; unmatched bases: 5. Germline assignment: CDR1 MDHEN and CDR2 SYDVKM. There are 15 residues in the CDR3. CDR3 region: CASSFGTGFPDTQYF. For the CDR3, the DNA is TGTGCCAGCAGTTTCGGGACAGGGTTCCCAGATACGCAGTATTTT. Full variable domain (missing parts from reference TRBV28 and TRBJ2-3): DVKVTQSSRYLVKRTGEKVFLECVQDMDHENMFWYRQDPGLGLRLIYFSYDVKMKEKGDIPEGYSVSREKKERFSLILESASTNQTSMYLCASSFGTGFPDTQYFGPGTRLTVL.

This chain links TRBV4-1 with TRBJ2-7; 7 bases fit TRBD2. This CDR3 contains 15 residues. Germline CDR1 is MGHRA and CDR2 is YSYEKL. The junction had 5 bases not matched to a gene; V was cut back by 0 bases and J by 3 bases. The DNA for the CDR3 is TGCGCCAGCAGCCAAGAACGGCGGGAGAACTACGAGCAGTACTTC. Protein: CASSQERRENYEQYF.

This clone appeared a single time. The chain couples TRBV5-6 to TRBJ2-3; possibly TRBD1 for D (6 bases). The CDR3 length is 14 residues. Germline V lookup: CDR1 SGHDT, CDR2 YYEEEE. V was shortened by 1 base and J by 3 bases, with 9 bases between the two germline ends. The CDR3 spells CASSLNRETDTQYF. The DNA of the CDR3 is TGTGCCAGCAGCTTGAACAGGGAGACAGATACGCAGTATTTT.

This chain links TRBV5-8 with TRBJ1-3; D unclear. Germline-derived CDR1 and CDR2 are SGHTS and YDEGEE. The CDR3 is made up of 12 amino acids. Between the trimmed V and J ends, which lost 4 bases and 7 bases, there was a span of 9 bases. The CDR3 DNA is TGTGCCAGCAGCCCCGTTTCCAACACCATATATTTT. This gives the protein CASSPVSNTIYF.

The chain combines TRBV5-1 with TRBJ2-1, with D perhaps TRBD2 (6 bases). The germline CDR1 and CDR2 sequences are SGHRS and YFSETQ. The CDR3 runs to 15 residues. The ends were cut back, 0 bases at V and 3 bases at J, with 10 bases in the middle. The CDR3 coding sequence is TGCGCCAGCAGCTTGGATGCGGGGAGCTACAATGAGCAGTTCTTC. Translated, it gives CASSLDAGSYNEQFF.

The chain recombines TRBV5-1 with TRBJ2-5; D ambiguous. The CDR3 is 12 residues long. Germline CDR1 SGHRS, CDR2 YFSETQ. V was trimmed by 5 bases and J by 2 bases, leaving 7 bases between them. The CDR3 sequence is CASSEIQETQYF. CDR3 in DNA: TGCGCCAGCAGTGAGATTCAAGAGACCCAGTACTTC.

The V gene is TRBV6-1, the J gene TRBJ2-5; the D gene is possibly TRBD1 (5 bases). The length of the CDR3 is 16 residues. Trimming pared 2 bases from V and 2 bases from J, leaving 15 bases between. The germline V gene has CDR1 MNHNS and CDR2 SASEGT. CDR3 sequence reads: CASSEFARVGQETQYF. DNA for the CDR3: TGTGCCAGCAGTGAATTCGCCAGGGTGGGGCAAGAGACCCAGTACTTC.

The chain joins TRBV12-5 to TRBJ2-2; the match to TRBD1 covers 10 bases. V shed 3 bases and J 7 bases; nucleotides not matched to a gene: 14. CDR1 and CDR2 from the germline V gene are LGHNT and FRNRAP. The CDR3 loop spans 18 amino acids. The CDR3 protein is CASGFSVSRDRGNGELFF. The DNA of the CDR3 is TGTGCTAGTGGTTTCAGCGTAAGCCGGGACAGGGGAAACGGGGAGCTGTTTTTT.

The chain recombines TRBV5-1 with TRBJ2-5, with 8 bases fitting TRBD1. The CDR3 totals 15 residues. CDR1 SGHRS and CDR2 YFSETQ come from the germline V gene. The J segment lost 4 bases and the V segment lost 6 bases, leaving 11 bases of the junction unmatched. CDR3 loop: CASNPRTGRLETQYF. The DNA of the CDR3 is TGCGCCAGCAACCCACGGACAGGGAGGTTAGAGACCCAGTACTTC. Combining the CDR3 with reference TRBV5-1 and TRBJ2-5 gives the whole variable domain KAGVTQTPRYLIKTRGQQVTLSCSPISGHRSVSWYQQTPGQGLQFLFEYFSETQRNKGNFPGRFSGRQFSNSRSEMNVSTLELGDSALYLCASNPRTGRLETQYFGPGTRLLVL.

The V and J genes are TRBV7-9 and TRBJ2-1; TRBD2 agrees at 8 bases. The germline V gene encodes CDR1 SEHNR and CDR2 FQNEAQ (reference sequence). This CDR3 is 14 amino acids long. The V gene end was trimmed by 3 bases and the J gene end by 5 bases; junction bases not matched to a gene: 3. The CDR3 spells CASSFSGSHNEQFF. CDR3 nucleotides: TGTGCCAGCAGCTTCAGCGGGAGTCACAATGAGCAGTTCTTC.

The chain combines TRBV19 with TRBJ1-5; 10 positions match TRBD1. The CDR3 is 15 amino acids. The germline gives CDR1 LNHDA, CDR2 SQIVND (reference sequence). J gave up 7 bases and V 0 bases, and 3 bases lay outside the gene matches. The CDR3 DNA reads TGTGCCAGTAGTATAGAAGGACAGGGGGTGCAGCCCCAGCATTTT. It is translated as CASSIEGQGVQPQHF.

The chain uses TRBV15 and TRBJ2-7, with D tentatively TRBD2 (6 bases). The CDR3 consists of 15 residues. Between the trimmed V and J ends, which lost 4 bases and 4 bases, there was a span of 17 bases. Germline CDR1 reads LNHNV; CDR2 reads YYDKDF (reference sequence). Here the CDR3 DNA reads TGTGCCACCAGCAAAGGAACCCCGGGACTTTACGAGCAGTACTTC. This codes for CATSKGTPGLYEQYF.

The rearrangement links TRBV5-1 to TRBJ2-2; 12 bases fit TRBD2. Looked up from germline, CDR1 is SGHRS and CDR2 is YFSETQ. J was trimmed by 4 bases and V by 0 bases; bases with no gene match: 7. This CDR3 has 18 amino acids. CDR3 in DNA: TGCGCCAGCAGCTTGGGACTAGCGGGAGATCTGGCCACCGGGGAGCTGTTTTTT. This encodes CASSLGLAGDLATGELFF.

The J gene is TRBJ2-7, the V gene TRBV28; 7 bases match TRBD1. V lost 1 base, J lost 2 bases, and 8 bases stayed unmatched. Germline lookup yields CDR1 MDHEN and CDR2 SYDVKM. This CDR3 region has 16 residues. CDR3 sequence reads: CASSLSGSGGTYEQYF. The CDR3 DNA follows: TGTGCCAGCAGTTTATCCGGGTCAGGGGGAACCTACGAGCAGTACTTC. The complete variable domain, with remaining parts taken from reference TRBV28 and TRBJ2-7, reads DVKVTQSSRYLVKRTGEKVFLECVQDMDHENMFWYRQDPGLGLRLIYFSYDVKMKEKGDIPEGYSVSREKKERFSLILESASTNQTSMYLCASSLSGSGGTYEQYFGPGTRLTVT.

As DNA, the CDR3 is TGTGCCAGCACTATAACGGGACAGCCGAACACTGAAGCTTTCTTT. Translation: CASTITGQPNTEAFF. The rearrangement joins TRBV7-2 to TRBJ1-1; 7 nucleotides agree with TRBD1. CDR1 and CDR2 (germline): SGHTA, FQGNSA. The CDR3 is 15 residues long. V trimming: 7 bases; J trimming: 1 base; junction bases outside the gene matches: 9.